This T cell receptor (beta chain) was identified during a study of blood T cell repertoires in COVID-19. The CDR3 loop spans 15 amino acids. Germline CDR1 is SGHRS and CDR2 is YFSETQ. V was cut by 4 bases and J by 1 base, with 11 bases left in between. Turning to this clone: The same CDR3 is also encoded by other DNA sequences in this sample.

Residents of about two dozen US areas, aged about 18 to 89 years, made up the participants. Assay: immunoSEQ multiplex PCR; the TCRdb copy retains only in-frame clones and omits some. There are over 200,000 clones in the sample; 80% to 90% occur only once, and roughly 3.7% lies in the top ten. J is TRBJ2-2 and V is TRBV5-1, with D perhaps TRBD1 (6 bases). Sequenced input: PBMCs or T cells enriched from blood (not recorded which). This TCR was sampled from a woman aged 25 to 39 who had been exposed to COVID-19. The CDR3: CASSLGGLNTGELFF. For the CDR3, the DNA is TGCGCCAGCAGCCTAGGGGGTCTGAACACCGGGGAGCTGTTTTTT.